This T cell receptor beta chain was profiled in a study of blood T cell repertoires in COVID-19 (dated by TCRdb to between 2020 and 2021). Context from the whole study: Collaborator samples came from the United States, Italy and Spain and covered acute and convalescent phases of COVID-19. The material from the prospective study consisted of cDNA or gDNA derived from T cells, B-cell-depleted T cells, or PBMCs. The dataset comprised deeply sampled blood TCRbeta repertoires from subjects exposed to, actively infected with, or recovered from COVID-19. A freely available public database, intended as a resource for researchers studying the immune response to SARS-CoV-2, is where the repertoires were released. Samples were obtained from the ongoing ImmuneRACE study (first 160 participants) and from 1,000 to 1,500 subjects provided by 6 global collaborators. The sample metadata nearly always contained a de-identified subject ID, COVID-19 status, age in years and sex. Where available, HLA class I and class II types were taken from metadata supplied by the sample provider and were not determined by assay-based typing.

Whole blood was collected in K2EDTA tubes by collaborating institutions according to the institutions' own protocols. For TCRbeta analysis, collaborators shipped samples in one of three forms: frozen whole blood, isolated PBMCs, or DNA extracted from either of those sample types. Concerning this clone: The clone's antigen remains unknown. Per-nucleotide qualities are absent, and no much larger clonotype sits a single base away.

Study-level results and caveats: The amount of clinical and demographic metadata varied by source and participant and was provided uncurated.

As encoded in the germline V gene (reference sequence), CDR1 is SEHNR while CDR2 is FQNEAQ. V is cut by 3 bases and J by 2 bases, and the space between the germline ends is 8 bases. The CDR3 contains 13 residues, cysteine and phenylalanine counted. CDR3 DNA is the only sequence kept; it has 39 bases, read in frame from the first base. TCRbeta CDR3 regions were amplified from genomic DNA by means of the immunoSEQ Assay, a bias-controlled multiplex PCR. Per the source publication's procedure: The number of nucleated cells in each sample was estimated from the amplification of reference gene primers within the assay. To quantify the absolute abundance of each unique TCRbeta CDR3 rearrangement, sequence reads were collapsed and filtered. For each sample, productive Simpson clonality was calculated by taking the square root of Simpson's diversity index across productive rearrangements. This immuneACCESS table, as held by TCRdb, lists in-frame sequences with V and J called but not all clones. Of the missing ones, under half trace to an unresolved V gene in checked studies; the others have no known cause. That table gives V, J and clone size, and the DNA gave D and trimming. The sample profile shows about 190,000 clones; roughly 91% of them were found once. About 4.4% of the sample is held by the ten biggest clonotypes.

Material for sequencing was peripheral blood. The V gene is TRBV7-9 and the J gene is TRBJ2-7; the D gene is unclear. The sequence was collected from a human donor in a cohort sampled during active COVID-19. This receptor carries the CDR3 CASSFGRTYEQYF. The DNA is as follows: TGTGCCAGCAGCTTCGGCAGGACCTACGAGCAGTACTTC. When the CDR3 is completed using the reference TRBV7-9 and TRBJ2-7 genes on either side, the full variable domain is DTGVSQNPRHKITKRGQNVTFRCDPISEHNRLYWYRQTLGQGPEFLTYFQNEAQLEKSRLLSDRFSAERPKGSFSTLEIQRTEQGDSAMYLCASSFGRTYEQYFGPGTRLTVT.